Sequencing of this T cell receptor beta chain was carried out in a study of OX40 agonist ivuxolimab in advanced cancers. Study context: Administration of intravenous ivuxolimab to patients occurred every 2 weeks at 0.01 to 10 mg/kg. Partial responses were recorded for three patients, including one with hepatocellular carcinoma and two with cutaneous melanoma.

The CDR3 extends over 16 amino acids. With V trimmed by 2 bases and J by 3 bases, 7 bases remained unmatched. Germline assignment: CDR1 SNHLY and CDR2 FYNNEI. Sequencing was performed with immunoSEQ multiplex PCR; in TCRdb, only in-frame clones are kept and a portion is missing. This sample yields about 93,000 clones, of which about 90% are seen a single time; 0.45% to 0.6% belongs to the top ten. The chain recombines TRBV2 with TRBJ1-3; 7 bases are a match to TRBD1. Here the sequenced sample was CD4+ or CD8+ T cells sorted from blood, taken in a trial of the OX40 agonist ivuxolimab. The receptor was isolated from an adult with an advanced solid tumor such as melanoma, head and neck, liver or kidney cancer. As DNA, the CDR3 is TGTGCCAGCAGTGAAACGTTGGGGGACAGTGGAAACACCATATATTTT. Translating gives CASSETLGDSGNTIYF. Full variable domain (missing parts from reference TRBV2 and TRBJ1-3): EPEVTQTPSHQVTQMGQEVILRCVPISNHLYFYWYRQILGQKVEFLVSFYNNEISEKSEIFDDQFSVERPDGSNFTLKIRSTKLEDSAMYFCASSETLGDSGNTIYFGEGSWLTVV.